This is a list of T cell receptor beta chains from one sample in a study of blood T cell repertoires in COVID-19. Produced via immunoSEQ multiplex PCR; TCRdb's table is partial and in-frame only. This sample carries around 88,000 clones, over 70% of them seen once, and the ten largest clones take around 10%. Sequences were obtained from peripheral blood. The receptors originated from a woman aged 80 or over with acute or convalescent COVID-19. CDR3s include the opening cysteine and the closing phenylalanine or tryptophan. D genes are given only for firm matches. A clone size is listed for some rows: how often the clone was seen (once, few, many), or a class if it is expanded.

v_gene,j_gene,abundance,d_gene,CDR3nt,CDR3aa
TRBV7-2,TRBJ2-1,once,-,TGTGCCAGCAGCCCAACGCCGAGGGGGAGCTCCTACAATGAGCAGTTCTTC,CASSPTPRGSSYNEQFF
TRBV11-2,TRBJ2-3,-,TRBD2,TGTGCCAGCAGCTTAGAGAGGGGATGGGGGGGATCACATACGCAGTATTTT,CASSLERGWGGSHTQYF
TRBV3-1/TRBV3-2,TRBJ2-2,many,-,TGTGCCAGCAGCCAAGATACCGGGGGGAACACCGGGGAGCTGTTTTTT,CASSQDTGGNTGELFF
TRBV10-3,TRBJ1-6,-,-,TGTGCCATCAGTGGACAGGAGCATAATTCACCCCTCCACTTT,CAISGQEHNSPLHF
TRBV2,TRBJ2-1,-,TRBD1,TGTGCCAGCAGGGGCGGACAGGGTCGAAGCAATGAGCAGTTCTTC,CASRGGQGRSNEQFF
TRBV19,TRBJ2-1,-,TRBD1,TGTGCCAGTAGTGGGACAGACTACAATGAGCAGTTCTTC,CASSGTDYNEQFF
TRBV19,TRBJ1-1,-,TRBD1,TGTGCCAATCATACATCCGACAGGGGGCGTAACACTGAAGCTTTCTTT,CANHTSDRGRNTEAFF
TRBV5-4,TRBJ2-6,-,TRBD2,TGTGCCAGCAGCTTCGGGGGGGATGGGGCCAACGTCCTGACTTTC,CASSFGGDGANVLTF
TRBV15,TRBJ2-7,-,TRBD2,TGTGCCACCAGCAGAGATACCCAAGCGGGGACGCAGTACTTC,CATSRDTQAGTQYF
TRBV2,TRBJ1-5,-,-,TGTGCCAGCAGTGGTGCAGGAACAGGGCAGCCCCAGCATTTT,CASSGAGTGQPQHF
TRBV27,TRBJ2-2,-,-,TGTGCCAGCAGAAGACAGGTGAACACCGGGGAGCTGTTTTTT,CASRRQVNTGELFF
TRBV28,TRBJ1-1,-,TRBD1,TGTGCCAGCAGGCCCACAGGGGGCGCAGGGAACACTGAAGCTTTCTTT,CASRPTGGAGNTEAFF
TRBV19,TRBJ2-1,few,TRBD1,TGTGCCAGTAGTTGGACAGGGCGAGGAAATGAGCAGTTCTTC,CASSWTGRGNEQFF
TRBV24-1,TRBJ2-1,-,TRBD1,TGTGCCACCAGAGGGACAGGCAATGAGCAGTTCTTC,CATRGTGNEQFF